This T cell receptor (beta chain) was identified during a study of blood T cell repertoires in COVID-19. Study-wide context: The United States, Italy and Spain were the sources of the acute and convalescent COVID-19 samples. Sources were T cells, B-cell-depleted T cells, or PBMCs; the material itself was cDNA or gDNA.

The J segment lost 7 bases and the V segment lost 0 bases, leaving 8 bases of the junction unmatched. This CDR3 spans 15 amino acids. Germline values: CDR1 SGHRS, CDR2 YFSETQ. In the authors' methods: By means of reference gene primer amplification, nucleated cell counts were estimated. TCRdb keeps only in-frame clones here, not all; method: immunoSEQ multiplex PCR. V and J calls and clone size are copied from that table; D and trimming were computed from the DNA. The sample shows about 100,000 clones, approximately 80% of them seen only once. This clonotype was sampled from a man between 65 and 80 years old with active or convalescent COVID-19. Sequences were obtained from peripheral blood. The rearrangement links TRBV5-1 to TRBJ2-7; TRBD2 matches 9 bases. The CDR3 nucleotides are TGCGCCAGCAGCTTGGCCCGGCTAGCGGGAATTGAGCAGTACTTC. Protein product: CASSLARLAGIEQYF.